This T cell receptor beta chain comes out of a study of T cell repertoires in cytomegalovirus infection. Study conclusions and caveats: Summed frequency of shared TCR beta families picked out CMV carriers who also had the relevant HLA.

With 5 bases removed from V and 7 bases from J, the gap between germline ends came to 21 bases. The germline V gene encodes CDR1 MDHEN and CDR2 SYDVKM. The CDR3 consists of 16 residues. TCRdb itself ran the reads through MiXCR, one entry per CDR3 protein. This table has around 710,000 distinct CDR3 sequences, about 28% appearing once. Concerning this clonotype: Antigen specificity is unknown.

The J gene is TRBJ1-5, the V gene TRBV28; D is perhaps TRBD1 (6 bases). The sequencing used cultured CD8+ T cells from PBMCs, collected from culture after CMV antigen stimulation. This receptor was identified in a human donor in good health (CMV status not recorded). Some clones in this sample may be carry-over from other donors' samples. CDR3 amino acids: CASSPHYREGGQPQHF. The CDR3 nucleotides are TGTGCCAGCAGTCCCCATTACAGGGAAGGAGGACAGCCCCAGCATTTT.